This TCR beta chain stems from a study of CD8 T cells in ankylosing spondylitis (dated by TCRdb to 2016 to 2017). With regard to the full study: To find TCR variants linked to disease, the study profiled T cell receptor beta repertoires in ankylosing spondylitis patients and healthy donors. The full study cohort comprised 25 ankylosing spondylitis patients and 110 or so healthy donors. Peripheral blood was sampled, and synovial fluid was also collected from ankylosing spondylitis patients. On the study overall, not on this receptor specifically: The disease-linked clones were reported as significantly enriched in matched synovial fluid samples from ankylosing spondylitis patients. Some TCR beta motif variants had previously been reported in synovial fluid and blood of reactive arthritis patients, which suggested common disease-initiation mechanisms. The disease-linked clones had a CD8+ phenotype and were found at relatively low frequencies in peripheral blood. Blood from ankylosing spondylitis patients appeared to be characterized by a TCR beta motif made up of several highly homologous amino acid variants.

Regarding this clonotype: Its antigen is still unknown. Nothing much larger sits one base from this clone, and base qualities are not available.

At the junction V is shortened by 3 bases and J by 3 bases; bases outside the gene matches: 7. Its CDR3 holds 15 amino acids, cysteine through phenylalanine. The sequence is cut down to CDR3 DNA, 45 bases in frame from base 1. From the germline V gene, CDR1 is MGHRA and CDR2 is YSYEKL. The reads were generated on an Illumina HiSeq 2500. TCR beta libraries were prepared by quantitative 5'-RACE with molecular barcodes. On the study's bioinformatics: Disease-linked TCR variants were identified with a new computational method built on a probabilistic model of VDJ rearrangement. Through fastp at Q25 and MiXCR, TCRdb rebuilt clones from the public reads, retaining in-frame beta chains. One record per CDR3 amino acid sequence lists the most common genes and DNA. TCRdb, not the authors, supplied the V and J calls. Present in this sample are 380,000 or so distinct CDR3 sequences, about 20% of which were seen just once. The leading ten clones occupy over 10% of the sample.

The source is a male donor with ankylosing spondylitis or in good health (not recorded which). The chain joins TRBV4-1 to TRBJ1-1; 7 bases in the junction line up with TRBD1. Sequenced: blood, either unsorted or a sorted T cell fraction (not recorded which). Here the CDR3 is given as CASSHGTGTDTEAFF. The base sequence is TGCGCCAGCAGCCACGGTACCGGGACAGACACTGAAGCTTTCTTT.